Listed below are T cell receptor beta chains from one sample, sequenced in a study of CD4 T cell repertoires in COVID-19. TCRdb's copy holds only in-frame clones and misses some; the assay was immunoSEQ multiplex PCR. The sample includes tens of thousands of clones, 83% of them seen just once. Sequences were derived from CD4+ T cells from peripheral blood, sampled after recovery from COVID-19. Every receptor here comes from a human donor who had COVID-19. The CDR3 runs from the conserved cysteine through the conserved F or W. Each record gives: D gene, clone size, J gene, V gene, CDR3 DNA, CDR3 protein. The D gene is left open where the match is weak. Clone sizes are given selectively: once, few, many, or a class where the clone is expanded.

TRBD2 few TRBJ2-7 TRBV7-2 TGTGCCAGCAGCTCAATACTAGCGGGAGCTCGCGAGCAGTACTTC CASSSILAGAREQYF
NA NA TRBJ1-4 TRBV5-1 TGCGCCAGCAGCTTGGGTGGGGCAGGAAATAATGAAAAACTGTTTTTT CASSLGGAGNNEKLFF
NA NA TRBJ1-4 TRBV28 TGTGCCAGCAGTCTAGGGTTCGAACGCCAAAAACTGTTTTTT CASSLGFERQKLFF
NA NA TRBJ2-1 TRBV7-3 TGTGCCAGCAGCCCCGAGGGACTTGCAAATGGCGAGCAGTTCTTC CASSPEGLANGEQFF
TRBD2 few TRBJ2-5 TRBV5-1 TGCGCCAGCAGCTTGATTGCGGGAGGGCCTGGGGAGACCCAGTACTTC CASSLIAGGPGETQYF
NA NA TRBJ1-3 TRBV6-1 TGTGCCAGCAGTGAATCCCTCACAGGCGTTTTAAGAAACACCATATATTTT CASSESLTGVLRNTIYF
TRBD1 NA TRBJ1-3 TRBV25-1 TGTGCCAGCCGCAAGGACAGGGCTGGGGACACCATATATTTT CASRKDRAGDTIYF
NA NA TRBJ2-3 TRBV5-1 TGCGCCAGCAGCCCCGTAGCGGGCACAGATACGCAGTATTTT CASSPVAGTDTQYF
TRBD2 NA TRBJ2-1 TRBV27 TGTGCCAGCAGTTTAGGATCCGGGACTAGCGGGAGCTCTCCCAATGAGCAGTTCTTC CASSLGSGTSGSSPNEQFF
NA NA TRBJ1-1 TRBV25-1 TGTGCCAGCTCGGTATTTGGGGGAAGAGGCACTGAAGCTTTCTTT CASSVFGGRGTEAFF
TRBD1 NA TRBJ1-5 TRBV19 TGTGCCAGTAGTATCCATTCCGGGACAGGGGTCGCCGGGCCCCAGCATTTT CASSIHSGTGVAGPQHF
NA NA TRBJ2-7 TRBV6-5 TGTGCCAGCAGTTCACGGGCCATGGGCGAGCAGTACTTC CASSSRAMGEQYF
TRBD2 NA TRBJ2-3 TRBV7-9 TGTGCCAGCCTACTAGCGGGAGCAGATACGCAGTATTTT CASLLAGADTQYF
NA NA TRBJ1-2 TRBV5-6 TGTGCCAGCAGCTTGGTGGGGTCCGGTGGCTACACCTTC CASSLVGSGGYTF
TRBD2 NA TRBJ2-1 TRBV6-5 TGTGCCAGCAGTTCCCGAGGACTAGCGGGGTACAATGAGCAGTTCTTC CASSSRGLAGYNEQFF
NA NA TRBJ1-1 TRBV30 TGTGCCTGGAGTAGCGGACACGGGAACACTGAAGCTTTCTTT CAWSSGHGNTEAFF
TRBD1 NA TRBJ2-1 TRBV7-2 TGTGCCAGCAGCTTCAGGAACAGGGGTTACAATGAGCAGTTCTTC CASSFRNRGYNEQFF
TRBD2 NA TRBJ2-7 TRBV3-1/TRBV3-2 TGTGCCAGCAGCCCGGGACTAGCGGGAGTTAAATTGTCCCTCGAGCAGTACTTC CASSPGLAGVKLSLEQYF